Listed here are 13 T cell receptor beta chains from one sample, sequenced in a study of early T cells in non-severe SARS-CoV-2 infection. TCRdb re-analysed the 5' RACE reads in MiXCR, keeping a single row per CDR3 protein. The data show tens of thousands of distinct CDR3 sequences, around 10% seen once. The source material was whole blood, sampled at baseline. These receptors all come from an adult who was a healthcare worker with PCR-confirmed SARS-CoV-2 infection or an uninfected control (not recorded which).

The CDR3 region is CASSQSFGTAAFF. In DNA form, the CDR3 reads TGTGCCAGCAGCCAGTCTTTTGGGACAGCAGCTTTCTTT. The rearrangement uses TRBV14 and TRBJ1-1; 7 nucleotides match TRBD1. Germline trimming cut 3 bases from V and 10 bases from J; bases unmatched to any gene: 8. Germline-derived CDR1 and CDR2 are SGHDN and FVKESK. CDR3 length: 13 residues.

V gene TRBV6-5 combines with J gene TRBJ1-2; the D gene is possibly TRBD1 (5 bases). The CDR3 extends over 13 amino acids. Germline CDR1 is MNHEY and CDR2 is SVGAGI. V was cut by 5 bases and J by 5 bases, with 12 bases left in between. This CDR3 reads CASSRQLQYGYTF. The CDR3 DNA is TGTGCCAGCAGTCGACAGCTCCAGTATGGCTACACCTTC.

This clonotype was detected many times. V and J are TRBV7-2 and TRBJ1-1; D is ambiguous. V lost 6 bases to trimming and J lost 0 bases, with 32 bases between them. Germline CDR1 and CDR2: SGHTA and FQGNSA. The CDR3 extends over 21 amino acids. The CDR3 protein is CASSPYTPRTLAGSMNTEAFF. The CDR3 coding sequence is TGTGCCAGCAGTCCCTACACCCCCCGAACACTGGCGGGGTCTATGAACACTGAAGCTTTCTTT.

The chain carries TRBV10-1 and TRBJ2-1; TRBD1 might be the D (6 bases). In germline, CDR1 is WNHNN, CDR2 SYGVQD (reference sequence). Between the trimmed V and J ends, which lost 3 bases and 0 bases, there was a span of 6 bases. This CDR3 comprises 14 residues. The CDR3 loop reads CASSEGGSYNEQFF. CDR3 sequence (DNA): TGCGCCAGCAGTGAAGGGGGCTCCTACAATGAGCAGTTCTTC.

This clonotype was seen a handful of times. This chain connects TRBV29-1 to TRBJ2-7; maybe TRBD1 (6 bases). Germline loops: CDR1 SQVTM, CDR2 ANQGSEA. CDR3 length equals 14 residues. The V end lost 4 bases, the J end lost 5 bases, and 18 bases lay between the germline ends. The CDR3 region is CSVGASQGKHEQYF. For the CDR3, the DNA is TGCAGCGTTGGTGCCAGTCAGGGGAAGCACGAGCAGTACTTC.

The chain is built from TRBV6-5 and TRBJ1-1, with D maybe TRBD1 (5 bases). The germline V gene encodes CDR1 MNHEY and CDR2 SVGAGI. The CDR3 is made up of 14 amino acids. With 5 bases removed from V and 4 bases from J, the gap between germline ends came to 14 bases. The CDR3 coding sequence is TGTGCCAGCAGTGACGGGCCCGGGGGCACTGAAGCTTTCTTT. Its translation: CASSDGPGGTEAFF.

CDR3 sequence reads: CASSLEGGYTF. The DNA of the CDR3 is TGTGCCAGCAGCTTAGAGGGTGGCTACACCTTC. This chain joins TRBV7-9 and TRBJ1-2; D call uncertain. This CDR3 spans 11 amino acids. Trimming cost V 1 base and J 7 bases, with 4 bases left between them. CDR1 and CDR2 (germline): SEHNR, FQNEAQ (reference sequence).

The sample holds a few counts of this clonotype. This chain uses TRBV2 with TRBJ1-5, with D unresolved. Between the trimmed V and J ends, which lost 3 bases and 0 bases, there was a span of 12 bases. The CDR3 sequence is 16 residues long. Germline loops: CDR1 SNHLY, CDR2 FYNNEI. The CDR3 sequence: CASSDLEGISNQPQHF. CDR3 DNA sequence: TGTGCCAGCAGTGACTTGGAGGGTATTAGCAATCAGCCCCAGCATTTT.

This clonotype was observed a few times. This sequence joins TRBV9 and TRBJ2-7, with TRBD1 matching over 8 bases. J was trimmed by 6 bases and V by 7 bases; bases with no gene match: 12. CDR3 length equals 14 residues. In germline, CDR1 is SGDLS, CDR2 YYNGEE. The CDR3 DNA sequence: TGTGCCAGCGGCCCGGGGACAGGTCCCTTCGAGCAGTACTTC. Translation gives CASGPGTGPFEQYF.

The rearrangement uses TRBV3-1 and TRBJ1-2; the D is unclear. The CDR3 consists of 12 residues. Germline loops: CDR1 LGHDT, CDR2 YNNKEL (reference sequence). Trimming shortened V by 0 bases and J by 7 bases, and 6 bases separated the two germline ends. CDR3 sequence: CASSQEDVGYTF. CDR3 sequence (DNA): TGTGCCAGCAGCCAAGAAGACGTTGGCTACACCTTC.

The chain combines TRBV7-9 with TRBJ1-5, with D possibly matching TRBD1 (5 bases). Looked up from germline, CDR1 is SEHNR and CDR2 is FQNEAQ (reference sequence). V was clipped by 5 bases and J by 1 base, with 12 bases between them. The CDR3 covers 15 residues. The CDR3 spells CASSQDGGSNQPQHF. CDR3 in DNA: TGTGCCAGCAGCCAGGACGGGGGGAGCAATCAGCCCCAGCATTTT.

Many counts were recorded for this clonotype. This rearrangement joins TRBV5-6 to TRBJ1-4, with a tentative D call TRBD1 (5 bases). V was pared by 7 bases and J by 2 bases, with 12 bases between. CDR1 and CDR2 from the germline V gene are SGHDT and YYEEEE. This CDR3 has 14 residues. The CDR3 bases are TGTGCCAGCGATATCGGGGCGACTAATGAAAAACTGTTTTTT. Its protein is CASDIGATNEKLFF.

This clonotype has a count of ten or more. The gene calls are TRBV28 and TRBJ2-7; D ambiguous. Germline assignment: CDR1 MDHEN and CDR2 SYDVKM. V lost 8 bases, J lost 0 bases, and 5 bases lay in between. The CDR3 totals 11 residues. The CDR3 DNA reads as TGTGCCAGCCAAAGCTCCTACGAGCAGTACTTC. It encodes CASQSSYEQYF.